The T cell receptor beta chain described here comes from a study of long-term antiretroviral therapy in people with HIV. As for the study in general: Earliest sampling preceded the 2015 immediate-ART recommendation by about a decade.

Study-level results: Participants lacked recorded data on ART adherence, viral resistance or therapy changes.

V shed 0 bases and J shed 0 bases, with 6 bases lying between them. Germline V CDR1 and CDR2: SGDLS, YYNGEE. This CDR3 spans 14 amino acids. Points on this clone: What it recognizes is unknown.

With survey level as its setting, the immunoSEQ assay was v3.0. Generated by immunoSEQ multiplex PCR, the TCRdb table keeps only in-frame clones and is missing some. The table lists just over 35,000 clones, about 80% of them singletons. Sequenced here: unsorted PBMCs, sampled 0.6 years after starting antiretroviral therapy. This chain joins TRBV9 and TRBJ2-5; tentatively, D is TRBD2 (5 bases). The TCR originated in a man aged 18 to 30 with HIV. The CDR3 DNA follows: TGTGCCAGCAGCGTAGGGGGAGACCAAGAGACCCAGTACTTC. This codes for CASSVGGDQETQYF. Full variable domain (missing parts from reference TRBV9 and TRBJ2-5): DSGVTQTPKHLITATGQRVTLRCSPRSGDLSVYWYQQSLDQGLQFLIQYYNGEERAKGNILERFSAQQFPDLHSELNLSSLELGDSALYFCASSVGGDQETQYFGPGTRLLVL.